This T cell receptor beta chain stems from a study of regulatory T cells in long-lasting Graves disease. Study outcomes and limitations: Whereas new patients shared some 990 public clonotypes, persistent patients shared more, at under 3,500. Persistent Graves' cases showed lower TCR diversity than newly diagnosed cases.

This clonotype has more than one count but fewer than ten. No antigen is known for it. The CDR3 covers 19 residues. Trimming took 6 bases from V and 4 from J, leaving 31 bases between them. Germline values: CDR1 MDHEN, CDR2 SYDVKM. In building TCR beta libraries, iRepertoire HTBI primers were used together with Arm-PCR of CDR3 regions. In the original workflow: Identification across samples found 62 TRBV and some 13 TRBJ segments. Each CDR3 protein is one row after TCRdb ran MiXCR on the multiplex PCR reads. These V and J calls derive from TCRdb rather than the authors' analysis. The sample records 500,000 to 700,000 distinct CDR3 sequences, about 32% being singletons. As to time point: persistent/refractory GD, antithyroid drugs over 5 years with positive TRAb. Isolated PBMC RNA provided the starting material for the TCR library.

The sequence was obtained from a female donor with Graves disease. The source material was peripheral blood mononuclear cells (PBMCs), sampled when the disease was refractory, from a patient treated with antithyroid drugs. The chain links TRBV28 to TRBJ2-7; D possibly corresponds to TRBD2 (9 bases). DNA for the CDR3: TGTGCCAGCAGCCCCCGGGATACAGGGGGGCTAGCGGGAATGTACGAGCAGTACTTC. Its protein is CASSPRDTGGLAGMYEQYF.